Below are 2 T cell receptor beta chains sequenced from a single sample in a study of a mutant IDH1 vaccine in newly diagnosed glioma. Produced via immunoSEQ multiplex PCR; TCRdb's table is partial and in-frame only. The data show over 45,000 clones, with about 86% seen just once and 6.5% to 9% held by the top ten. The antigens these receptors bind are not known. Stated time point: week 5, during vaccination. In the vaccine, a single dose held 300 ug of the mutant IDH1 20-mer peptide, along with topical imiquimod. The sample here was PBMCs, taken from a glioma patient whose treatment included an IDH1 peptide vaccine. The receptor source for this set is a woman in her 50s with glioma.

A few counts support this clone. The chain combines TRBV7-8 with TRBJ1-4; D is possibly TRBD1 (5 bases). Germline V gives CDR1 SGHVS, CDR2 FQNEAQ. The CDR3 has 14 amino acids. The V gene lost 6 bases and the J gene lost 8 bases, with 16 bases spanning the gap. The CDR3 DNA reads TGTGCCAGCAGACCGAGGGGCAACACCGAAAAACTGTTTTTT. Translated, it gives CASRPRGNTEKLFF.

The genes are TRBV30 and TRBJ1-1; D perhaps matches TRBD1 (5 bases). Germline V gene lookup returns CDR1 GTSNPN and CDR2 SVGIG (reference sequence). V was pared by 0 bases and J by 4 bases, with 9 bases between. The CDR3 extends over 13 amino acids. CDR3 in DNA: TGTGCCTGGAGTGTAAGGGGCAGCACTGAAGCTTTCTTT. This encodes CAWSVRGSTEAFF.